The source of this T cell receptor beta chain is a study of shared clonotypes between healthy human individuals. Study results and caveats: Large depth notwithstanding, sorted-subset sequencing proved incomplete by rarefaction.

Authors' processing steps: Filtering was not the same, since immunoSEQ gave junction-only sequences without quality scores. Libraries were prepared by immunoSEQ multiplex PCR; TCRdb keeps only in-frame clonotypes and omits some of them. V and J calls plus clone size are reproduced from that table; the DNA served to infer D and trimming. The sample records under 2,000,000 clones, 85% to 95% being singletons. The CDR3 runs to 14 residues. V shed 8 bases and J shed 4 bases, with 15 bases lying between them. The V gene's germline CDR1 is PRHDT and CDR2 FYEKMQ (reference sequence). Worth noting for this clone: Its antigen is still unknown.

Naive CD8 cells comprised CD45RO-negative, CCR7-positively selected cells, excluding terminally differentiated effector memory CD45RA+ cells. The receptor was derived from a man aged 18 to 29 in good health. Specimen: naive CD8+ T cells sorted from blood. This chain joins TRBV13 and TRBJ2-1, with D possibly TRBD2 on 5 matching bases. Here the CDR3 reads CASELGGYYNEQFF. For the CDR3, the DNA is TGTGCCAGCGAACTAGGCGGCTATTACAATGAGCAGTTCTTC.